Each of the 16 T cell receptor beta chains below was sequenced from the same sample in a study of T cells in Graves' hyperthyroidism and ophthalmopathy. TCR beta CDR3 region amplification was performed from RNA transcripts. Researchers ran a first-round RT-PCR on the TCR CDR3 using the HTBI primer set. Each CDR3 protein is one row after TCRdb ran MiXCR on the multiplex PCR reads. The sample includes about 600,000 distinct CDR3 sequences, more than 15% seen only once; the top ten take about 3.5%. Sample: blood. These TCRs come from a woman between 40 and 50 years old with Graves' ophthalmopathy.

This clonotype was detected only a few times. J is TRBJ2-3 and V is TRBV18, with a tentative D call TRBD1 (6 bases). In germline, CDR1 is KGHSH, CDR2 LQKENI. This CDR3 has 16 amino acids. V dropped 4 bases and J dropped 0 bases, with 14 bases sitting between them. The CDR3 spells CASSLTGDSSTDTQYF. For the CDR3, the DNA is TGTGCCAGCTCACTGACAGGAGACTCTAGCACAGATACGCAGTATTTT. The full variable domain, its missing parts supplied by reference TRBV18 and TRBJ2-3, is NAGVMQNPRHLVRRRGQEARLRCSPMKGHSHVYWYRQLPEEGLKFMVYLQKENIIDESGMPKERFSAEFPKEGPSILRIQQVVRGDSAAYFCASSLTGDSSTDTQYFGPGTRLTVL.

This CDR3 is CASSSKTSGRSGEQFF. The CDR3 DNA follows: TGCGCCAGCAGCTCCAAGACTAGCGGGAGGTCGGGGGAGCAGTTCTTC. This chain uses TRBV5-1 with TRBJ2-1; TRBD2 agrees at 13 bases. The CDR3 covers 16 residues. CDR1 SGHRS and CDR2 YFSETQ come from the germline V gene. With 3 bases clipped from V and 10 bases from J, the junction kept 10 bases outside the gene matches.

This chain uses TRBV7-3 with TRBJ1-1, with a weak D call TRBD1 (6 bases). Trimming left V 4 bases short and J 4 bases short, with 19 bases between. This CDR3 has 16 amino acids. The V gene's germline CDR1 is SGHTA and CDR2 FQGTGA. In DNA form, the CDR3 reads TGTGCCAGCAGCTCCACCGGGGGGGGGCGCGGCACTGAAGCTTTCTTT. It yields the protein CASSSTGGGRGTEAFF.

This clonotype was seen at least ten times. The chain has TRBV11-2 and TRBJ2-2, with 9 bases aligning to TRBD2. Germline values: CDR1 SGHAT, CDR2 FQNNGV. The CDR3 spans 15 residues. The V and J ends lost 6 bases and 5 bases, in that order; junction bases with no gene match: 7. This chain's CDR3 is CASRLTSGATGELFF. For the CDR3, the DNA is TGTGCCAGCAGGTTGACTAGCGGAGCTACCGGGGAGCTGTTTTTT.

This clonotype showed up many times. The chain uses TRBV6-2 or TRBV6-3 and TRBJ2-1; D assignment may be TRBD1 or TRBD2 (5 bases each). This CDR3 region has 14 residues. V lost 7 bases and J lost 5, with 15 bases in between. Germline loops: CDR1 MNHEY, CDR2 SVGEGT. The CDR3 reads CASIRGRDHNEQFF. DNA of the CDR3: TGTGCCAGCATTAGGGGTCGGGACCACAATGAGCAGTTCTTC.

The sample holds many counts of this clonotype. The chain joins TRBV20-1 to TRBJ2-3; a weak D match, TRBD2 (6 bases). The germline CDR1 and CDR2 sequences are DFQATT and SNEGSKA (reference sequence). The V end was cut by 0 bases, the J end by 2 bases, with 9 bases between. This CDR3 has 14 residues. For the CDR3, the DNA is TGCAGTGCTAGAGACTGGGGGGTCACAGATACGCAGTATTTT. Amino acids: CSARDWGVTDTQYF.

This clonotype appeared once. The rearrangement uses TRBV5-1 and TRBJ2-3; either TRBD1 or TRBD2 may supply D (6 bases each). This CDR3 comprises 13 residues. V dropped 6 bases and J dropped 5 bases, with 13 bases sitting between them. The germline CDR1 and CDR2 sequences are SGHRS and YFSETQ. The CDR3 DNA is TGCGCCAGCAATAGGGGGGCGGGAGATACGCAGTATTTT. Translation gives CASNRGAGDTQYF.

The table lists this clonotype with a few counts. The CDR3 region is CASSTTGYPYEQYF. The CDR3 nucleotides read TGTGCCAGCAGCACGACAGGGTATCCCTACGAGCAGTACTTC. The chain combines TRBV6-1 with TRBJ2-7; 7 nucleotides agree with TRBD1. CDR3 length: 14 residues. The germline V gene encodes CDR1 MNHNS and CDR2 SASEGT. V trimming: 6 bases; J trimming: 2 bases; junction bases outside the gene matches: 7.

CDR3 loop: CASSHQPSASGATYEQYF. CDR3 DNA sequence: TGTGCCAGCTCCCATCAACCTTCAGCTAGCGGGGCGACCTACGAGCAGTACTTC. This chain links TRBV18 with TRBJ2-7, with 9 bases fitting TRBD2. The trim removed 6 bases at V and 2 bases at J, leaving 17 bases unmatched. This CDR3 spans 18 amino acids. The V gene's germline CDR1 is KGHSH and CDR2 LQKENI. The full variable domain, rest sourced from reference TRBV18 and TRBJ2-7, is NAGVMQNPRHLVRRRGQEARLRCSPMKGHSHVYWYRQLPEEGLKFMVYLQKENIIDESGMPKERFSAEFPKEGPSILRIQQVVRGDSAAYFCASSHQPSASGATYEQYFGPGTRLTVT.

Ten or more counts support this clonotype. The V and J genes are TRBV12-3 or TRBV12-4 and TRBJ2-5; the match to TRBD2 covers 8 bases. V lost 1 base, J lost 5 bases, and 6 bases stayed unmatched. The CDR3 is made up of 15 amino acids. CDR3 bases: TGTGCCAGCAGTTTAGGGCGGGGGGTTGGGGAGACCCAGTACTTC. It encodes CASSLGRGVGETQYF.

J is TRBJ1-6 and V is TRBV30; D not certain. Trimming cost V 5 bases and J 4 bases, with 9 bases left between them. CDR1 GTSNPN and CDR2 SVGIG come from the germline V gene (reference sequence). The CDR3 runs 13 residues. The CDR3 here is CAWAASYNSPLHF. CDR3 bases: TGTGCCTGGGCGGCATCATATAATTCACCCCTCCACTTT. The full variable domain, in which reference TRBV30 and TRBJ1-6 provide the parts outside the CDR3, is SQTIHQWPATLVQPVGSPLSLECTVEGTSNPNLYWYRQAAGRGLQLLFYSVGIGQISSEVPQNLSASRPQDRQFILSSKKLLLSDSGFYLCAWAASYNSPLHFGNGTRLTVT.

This sequence joins TRBV20-1 and TRBJ2-1; TRBD2 matches 10 bases. Looked up from germline, CDR1 is DFQATT and CDR2 is SNEGSKA (reference sequence). CDR3 length: 14 amino acids. J lost 4 bases, V lost 4 bases, and 4 bases had no gene match. CDR3 in amino acids: CSAKLAGLYNEQFF. The CDR3 DNA reads TGCAGTGCTAAACTAGCGGGACTATACAATGAGCAGTTCTTC.

In the case of this clonotype: Possible read error: a much larger clone is one base away. The rearrangement links TRBV5-6 to TRBJ2-1; D is uncertain. This CDR3 has 15 amino acids. Germline loops: CDR1 SGHDT, CDR2 YYEEEE. The CDR3: CAGSLVGRTNNEQFF. CDR3 nucleotide sequence: TGTGCCGGCAGCTTGGTGGGCAGAACCAACAATGAGCAGTTCTTC.

The table lists this clonotype with many counts. J is TRBJ2-1 and V is TRBV12-3 or TRBV12-4, with 9 bases lining up with TRBD2. V was clipped by 5 bases and J by 2 bases; unmatched bases: 4. The CDR3 has 15 amino acids. The CDR3 region has the DNA TGTGCCAGCAGTGCGGGGGGGGGCGCCTACAATGAGCAGTTCTTC. It yields the protein CASSAGGGAYNEQFF.

The rearrangement uses TRBV14 and TRBJ2-1; D may match TRBD1 or TRBD2 (5 bases each). There are 16 residues in the CDR3. The ends were cut back, 0 bases at V and 7 bases at J, with 16 bases in the middle. CDR1 and CDR2 from the germline V gene are SGHDN and FVKESK. In DNA, the CDR3 is TGTGCCAGCAGCCAAGATCCTAGGGGCTGGAGGAATGAGCAGTTCTTC. This encodes CASSQDPRGWRNEQFF.

This clonotype was seen ten or more times. The CDR3 sequence: CASRVDSSGANVLTF. CDR3 nucleotides: TGTGCCAGCAGAGTGGACAGCTCTGGGGCCAACGTCCTGACTTTC. The chain employs TRBV12-3 or TRBV12-4 and TRBJ2-6, with a possible D match to TRBD1 (6 bases). Trimming left V 6 bases short and J 0 bases short, with 9 bases between. The CDR3 has 15 residues.